Listed below are T cell receptor beta chains from one sample, sequenced in a study of response to subunit inactivated influenza vaccine. In TCRdb, the RT-PCR reads were re-called with MiXCR into one record per CDR3 protein. The table has 150,000 to 200,000 distinct CDR3 sequences, approximately 12% seen once; the top ten hold 29%. The sample was also reused in another study, on T cells expressing NK-cell markers.

Sequences were derived from CD8+ T cells sorted from PBMCs, sampled about 13 days after vaccination. These TCRs come from a man aged 45 to 65 who received an inactivated influenza vaccine. The CDR3 runs from the conserved cysteine through the conserved F or W. Fields, in order: V gene, D gene, J gene, clone size, CDR3 protein, CDR3 DNA. The D gene is left open where the match is weak. For some rows the clone size is stated as once, few or many, or as a class when expanded; others skip it.

v_gene: TRBV29-1
d_gene: -
j_gene: TRBJ2-7
abundance: -
CDR3aa: CSVEGWGDSYEQYF
CDR3nt: TGCAGCGTTGAAGGCTGGGGAGACTCCTACGAGCAGTACTTC

v_gene: TRBV11-2
d_gene: TRBD2
j_gene: TRBJ2-3
abundance: many
CDR3aa: CASSFGGRSSTDTQYF
CDR3nt: TGTGCCAGCAGCTTCGGCGGGAGGTCCAGCACAGATACGCAGTATTTT

v_gene: TRBV11-2
d_gene: TRBD2
j_gene: TRBJ2-4
abundance: -
CDR3aa: CASSLVLAGGPEAKNIQYF
CDR3nt: TGTGCCAGCAGCTTAGTCCTAGCGGGAGGTCCAGAAGCCAAAAACATTCAGTACTTC

v_gene: TRBV27
d_gene: -
j_gene: TRBJ2-1
abundance: -
CDR3aa: CASSPGLSRDEQFF
CDR3nt: TGTGCCAGCAGTCCGGGACTCTCCAGGGATGAGCAGTTCTTC

v_gene: TRBV20-1
d_gene: TRBD2
j_gene: TRBJ2-5
abundance: -
CDR3aa: CSARAGAGVPETQYF
CDR3nt: TGCAGTGCTAGAGCCGGGGCGGGAGTCCCAGAGACCCAGTACTTC

v_gene: TRBV6-1
d_gene: TRBD1
j_gene: TRBJ2-1
abundance: -
CDR3aa: CASSRGQRPYNEQFF
CDR3nt: TGTGCCAGCAGTCGGGGACAGCGACCCTACAATGAGCAGTTCTTC

v_gene: TRBV7-2
d_gene: -
j_gene: TRBJ1-1
abundance: few
CDR3aa: CASSLVQEYTEAFF
CDR3nt: TGTGCCAGCAGCTTAGTCCAGGAATACACTGAAGCTTTCTTT

v_gene: TRBV20-1
d_gene: TRBD1
j_gene: TRBJ1-1
abundance: few
CDR3aa: CSARGDRRGMNTEAFF
CDR3nt: TGCAGTGCTAGAGGGGACAGGAGGGGAATGAACACTGAAGCTTTCTTT

v_gene: TRBV4-3
d_gene: TRBD1
j_gene: TRBJ2-3
abundance: many
CDR3aa: CASSRGTGADTQYF
CDR3nt: TGCGCCAGCAGCCGGGGGACAGGGGCAGATACGCAGTATTTT

v_gene: TRBV5-3
d_gene: TRBD2
j_gene: TRBJ2-2
abundance: -
CDR3aa: CATGTSGGGVSTGELFF
CDR3nt: TGTGCCACTGGGACTAGCGGGGGGGGTGTGAGCACCGGGGAGCTGTTTTTT

v_gene: TRBV7-8
d_gene: TRBD1
j_gene: TRBJ1-5
abundance: few
CDR3aa: CASSLDAGTGIVNQPQHF
CDR3nt: TGTGCCAGCAGCTTAGACGCCGGGACAGGGATTGTCAATCAGCCCCAGCATTTT

v_gene: TRBV12-3/TRBV12-4
d_gene: -
j_gene: TRBJ2-1
abundance: many
CDR3aa: CAIGGGSYNEQFF
CDR3nt: TGTGCCATAGGGGGAGGCTCCTACAATGAGCAGTTCTTC

v_gene: TRBV14
d_gene: -
j_gene: TRBJ1-2
abundance: many
CDR3aa: CASSSTDKYGYTF
CDR3nt: TGTGCCAGCAGCTCTACAGATAAATATGGCTACACCTTC

v_gene: TRBV5-1
d_gene: -
j_gene: TRBJ1-4
abundance: many
CDR3aa: CASSLGGATNEKLFF
CDR3nt: TGCGCCAGCAGCTTGGGCGGAGCAACTAATGAAAAACTGTTTTTT

v_gene: TRBV9
d_gene: -
j_gene: TRBJ1-1
abundance: once
CDR3aa: CASSVGSGNGTEAFF
CDR3nt: TGTGCCAGCAGCGTAGGATCTGGGAATGGCACTGAAGCTTTCTTT

v_gene: TRBV12-3/TRBV12-4
d_gene: -
j_gene: TRBJ2-7
abundance: few
CDR3aa: CASSSQTYDEQYF
CDR3nt: TGTGCCAGCAGTTCCCAGACCTACGACGAGCAGTACTTC

v_gene: TRBV12-3/TRBV12-4
d_gene: -
j_gene: TRBJ1-5
abundance: few
CDR3aa: CASSLGAAHQHF
CDR3nt: TGTGCCAGCAGTTTGGGGGCCGCCCACCAGCATTTT

v_gene: TRBV10-3
d_gene: -
j_gene: TRBJ2-7
abundance: -
CDR3aa: CAALPGQGFLAGDYEQYF
CDR3nt: TGTGCCGCCCTTCCGGGACAGGGATTCCTAGCGGGAGACTACGAGCAGTACTTC

v_gene: TRBV9
d_gene: -
j_gene: TRBJ1-2
abundance: -
CDR3aa: CASSVVDGYGYTF
CDR3nt: TGTGCCAGCAGCGTAGTGGACGGCTATGGCTACACCTTC

v_gene: TRBV10-3
d_gene: -
j_gene: TRBJ1-1
abundance: -
CDR3aa: CAISESGGDGNTETFF
CDR3nt: TGTGCCATCAGTGAGTCAGGGGGTGATGGGAACACTGAAACTTTCTTT

v_gene: TRBV4-1
d_gene: -
j_gene: TRBJ2-1
abundance: few
CDR3aa: CASSQVEARDDDEQFF
CDR3nt: TGCGCCAGCAGCCAAGTTGAGGCCCGGGACGACGATGAGCAGTTCTTC

v_gene: TRBV24-1
d_gene: TRBD2
j_gene: TRBJ2-1
abundance: many
CDR3aa: CATSRGGAYNEQFF
CDR3nt: TGTGCCACCAGTCGGGGGGGGGCCTACAATGAGCAGTTCTTC

v_gene: TRBV7-9
d_gene: -
j_gene: TRBJ2-5
abundance: -
CDR3aa: CASSLVWTGDQETQYF
CDR3nt: TGTGCCAGCAGCTTAGTGTGGACGGGGGATCAGGAGACCCAGTACTTC

v_gene: TRBV20-1
d_gene: TRBD1
j_gene: TRBJ1-2
abundance: few
CDR3aa: CSARGTGDQYGYTF
CDR3nt: TGCAGTGCTAGAGGGACAGGGGATCAGTATGGCTACACCTTC

v_gene: TRBV12-3/TRBV12-4
d_gene: -
j_gene: TRBJ2-3
abundance: few
CDR3aa: CASSFEVSTDTQYF
CDR3nt: TGTGCCAGCAGTTTTGAGGTGTCAACAGATACGCAGTATTTT

v_gene: TRBV12-3/TRBV12-4
d_gene: TRBD2
j_gene: TRBJ2-2
abundance: many
CDR3aa: CASSTLAGGPDTGELFF
CDR3nt: TGTGCCAGCAGCACTCTTGCGGGGGGGCCGGACACCGGGGAGCTGTTTTTT

v_gene: TRBV19
d_gene: TRBD2
j_gene: TRBJ2-1
abundance: -
CDR3aa: CASSILGLAGGSVYNEQFF
CDR3nt: TGTGCCAGTAGTATTCTCGGACTAGCGGGGGGGTCCGTCTACAATGAGCAGTTCTTC

v_gene: TRBV5-6
d_gene: -
j_gene: TRBJ2-2
abundance: -
CDR3aa: CASSLPRSNTGELFF
CDR3nt: TGTGCCAGCAGCTTGCCCAGGTCGAACACCGGGGAGCTGTTTTTT

v_gene: TRBV9
d_gene: -
j_gene: TRBJ2-3
abundance: many
CDR3aa: CASSVDGRGTDTQYF
CDR3nt: TGTGCCAGCAGCGTAGACGGCAGGGGCACAGATACGCAGTATTTT

v_gene: TRBV6-1
d_gene: -
j_gene: TRBJ1-5
abundance: few
CDR3aa: CASSEAGGSNQPQHF
CDR3nt: TGTGCCAGCAGTGAAGCTGGGGGCAGCAATCAGCCCCAGCATTTT

v_gene: TRBV6-2/TRBV6-3
d_gene: TRBD2
j_gene: TRBJ2-1
abundance: -
CDR3aa: CASSLYGGGNEQFF
CDR3nt: TGTGCCAGCAGTTTGTACGGGGGGGGGAATGAGCAGTTCTTC

v_gene: TRBV9
d_gene: TRBD2
j_gene: TRBJ2-1
abundance: many
CDR3aa: CASSGPPAGTSRYNEQFF
CDR3nt: TGTGCCAGCAGCGGGCCCCCGGCCGGGACTAGCCGTTACAATGAGCAGTTCTTC

v_gene: TRBV10-3
d_gene: -
j_gene: TRBJ2-5
abundance: many
CDR3aa: CAISELSQETQYF
CDR3nt: TGTGCCATCAGTGAGTTGTCCCAAGAGACCCAGTACTTC

v_gene: TRBV7-3
d_gene: TRBD1
j_gene: TRBJ1-1
abundance: few
CDR3aa: CASSLGYRGSNTEAFF
CDR3nt: TGTGCCAGCAGCTTAGGATACAGGGGGTCGAACACTGAAGCTTTCTTT

v_gene: TRBV15
d_gene: TRBD1
j_gene: TRBJ2-2
abundance: few
CDR3aa: CATSKDRGPTFGTGELFF
CDR3nt: TGTGCCACCAGCAAAGACAGGGGCCCCACCTTCGGGACCGGGGAGCTGTTTTTT

v_gene: TRBV4-1
d_gene: -
j_gene: TRBJ2-1
abundance: many
CDR3aa: CASSQVRGDEQFF
CDR3nt: TGCGCCAGCAGCCAAGTTAGGGGGGATGAGCAGTTCTTC

v_gene: TRBV4-1
d_gene: TRBD2
j_gene: TRBJ2-1
abundance: -
CDR3aa: CASSQVGGDVYNEQFF
CDR3nt: TGCGCCAGCAGCCAAGTCGGGGGGGACGTCTACAATGAGCAGTTCTTC

v_gene: TRBV9
d_gene: TRBD1
j_gene: TRBJ1-4
abundance: -
CDR3aa: CASSVSGQINEKLFF
CDR3nt: TGTGCCAGCAGCGTCTCGGGACAGATTAATGAAAAACTGTTTTTT

v_gene: TRBV5-5
d_gene: TRBD1
j_gene: TRBJ1-1
abundance: -
CDR3aa: CASSLQDRAWAEAFF
CDR3nt: TGTGCCAGCAGCCTACAGGACAGGGCATGGGCTGAAGCTTTCTTT

v_gene: TRBV6-5
d_gene: -
j_gene: TRBJ2-7
abundance: many
CDR3aa: CASSWGRTYEQYF
CDR3nt: TGTGCCAGCAGTTGGGGACGGACCTACGAGCAGTACTTC

v_gene: TRBV9
d_gene: TRBD2
j_gene: TRBJ2-7
abundance: -
CDR3aa: CASSEGTSGMAYF
CDR3nt: TGTGCCAGCAGCGAGGGGACTAGCGGGATGGCGTACTTC

v_gene: TRBV6-1
d_gene: -
j_gene: TRBJ1-2
abundance: many
CDR3aa: CASRTSTVDGYTF
CDR3nt: TGTGCCAGCAGAACATCGACAGTTGATGGCTACACCTTC

v_gene: TRBV27
d_gene: -
j_gene: TRBJ2-7
abundance: few
CDR3aa: CASSLAGQPPLYEQYF
CDR3nt: TGTGCCAGCAGTTTAGCGGGACAGCCTCCCTTATACGAGCAGTACTTC

v_gene: TRBV12-3/TRBV12-4
d_gene: -
j_gene: TRBJ1-1
abundance: many
CDR3aa: CASTLGDTEAFF
CDR3nt: TGTGCCAGCACACTAGGGGACACTGAAGCTTTCTTT

v_gene: TRBV29-1
d_gene: -
j_gene: TRBJ1-2
abundance: -
CDR3aa: CSVEFREGYTF
CDR3nt: TGCAGCGTTGAATTTAGAGAGGGCTACACCTTC

v_gene: TRBV28
d_gene: TRBD2
j_gene: TRBJ2-1
abundance: few
CDR3aa: CASRWRGGGNEQFF
CDR3nt: TGTGCCAGCAGATGGCGGGGGGGTGGGAATGAGCAGTTCTTC

v_gene: TRBV20-1
d_gene: TRBD2
j_gene: TRBJ2-7
abundance: few
CDR3aa: CSARDGAGGYEQYF
CDR3nt: TGCAGTGCTAGAGATGGGGCGGGGGGCTACGAGCAGTACTTC

v_gene: TRBV4-3
d_gene: -
j_gene: TRBJ2-1
abundance: few
CDR3aa: CASSQELQIHNEQFF
CDR3nt: TGCGCCAGCAGCCAAGAATTACAGATCCACAATGAGCAGTTCTTC

v_gene: TRBV4-3
d_gene: -
j_gene: TRBJ1-6
abundance: -
CDR3aa: CASSQNIDSPLHF
CDR3nt: TGCGCCAGCAGCCAAAATATCGATTCACCCCTCCACTTT

v_gene: TRBV12-3/TRBV12-4
d_gene: -
j_gene: TRBJ2-1
abundance: few
CDR3aa: CASSFPTPGGGKAELGNEQFF
CDR3nt: TGTGCCAGCAGTTTCCCCACCCCAGGGGGGGGGAAAGCAGAACTAGGGAATGAGCAGTTCTTC